The next 32 T cell receptor beta chains were all read from a single sample in a study of T-cell reconstitution after alpha-beta-depleted transplantation in children. Preparation of the TCRbeta library used unique molecular identifiers. From the PCR reads, TCRdb called clonotypes with MiXCR, one entry per CDR3 protein. The data show 350,000 to 450,000 distinct CDR3 sequences, with roughly 14% seen just once and about 4% held by the top ten. This specimen was PBMCs, taken from the stem cell graft. These receptors all come from a human donor who donated a stem cell graft to a child with Fanconi anemia.

This clonotype was detected only a few times. The V call is TRBV29-1, the J call TRBJ1-4; no reliable D call. Trimming took off 4 bases at V and 4 bases at J, with 7 bases between the two ends. The CDR3 totals 12 residues. CDR1 SQVTM and CDR2 ANQGSEA come from the germline V gene. As DNA, the CDR3 is TGCAGCGTTGTCGCCTTTAATGAAAAACTGTTTTTT. This translates into CSVVAFNEKLFF.

This clonotype was detected only a few times. The chain carries TRBV7-2 and TRBJ1-3; D is unresolved. CDR1 and CDR2 (germline): SGHTA, FQGNSA. The CDR3 covers 11 residues. With 5 bases removed from V and 8 bases from J, the gap between germline ends came to 7 bases. The CDR3, as DNA: TGTGCCAGCAGCCTTCTCTACACCATATATTTT. The encoded protein is CASSLLYTIYF.

This clonotype was seen more than once but under ten times. The chain combines TRBV27 with TRBJ1-5; 9 bases agree with TRBD1. V shed 8 bases and J 5 bases; nucleotides not matched to a gene: 10. Germline loops: CDR1 MNHEY, CDR2 SMNVEV (reference sequence). CDR3 length equals 15 residues. The CDR3: CASGSTGGWDQPQHF. DNA of the CDR3: TGTGCCAGCGGGTCGACAGGGGGGTGGGATCAGCCCCAGCATTTT.

The chain has TRBV5-1 and TRBJ2-3, with TRBD2 matching over 7 bases. CDR3 length: 15 amino acids. V trimming: 4 bases; J trimming: 2 bases; junction bases outside the gene matches: 7. CDR1 is SGHRS and CDR2 is YFSETQ in the germline V gene. The DNA of the CDR3 is TGCGCCAGCAGCCACGGGACTACAAACACAGATACGCAGTATTTT. This sequence encodes CASSHGTTNTDTQYF.

This clonotype was recorded a few times. The chain has TRBV4-3 and TRBJ1-6, with D tentatively TRBD1 (6 bases). The length of the CDR3 is 16 residues. Germline lookup yields CDR1 LGHNA and CDR2 YSLEER. Trimming pared 1 base from V and 6 bases from J, leaving 13 bases between. Written as DNA, the CDR3 is TGCGCCAGCAGCCAAGTTACAGGGTTTGCTAATTCACCCCTCCACTTT. As protein: CASSQVTGFANSPLHF.

The sample holds many counts of this clonotype. V usage is TRBV14 and J usage is TRBJ2-3; D remains unclear. The CDR3 contains 17 residues. Germline CDR1 SGHDN, CDR2 FVKESK. Between the trimmed V and J ends, which lost 0 bases and 2 bases, there was a span of 15 bases. CDR3 sequence reads: CASSQDKGYRYTDTQYF. The CDR3 nucleotides are TGTGCCAGCAGCCAAGATAAAGGGTACAGATACACAGATACGCAGTATTTT.

The J gene is TRBJ2-7, the V gene TRBV5-1, with 7 bases that match TRBD1. The germline gives CDR1 SGHRS, CDR2 YFSETQ. The V segment lost 0 bases and the J segment 3 bases; nucleotides outside the gene matches: 6. The CDR3 is 15 amino acids. CDR3 residues: CASSLVGDSLYEQYF. Here the CDR3 DNA reads TGCGCCAGCAGCTTGGTAGGGGACAGCCTCTACGAGCAGTACTTC.

The V gene is TRBV27, the J gene TRBJ2-3; 10 bases agree with TRBD1. Germline V gene data show CDR1 as MNHEY and CDR2 as SMNVEV (reference sequence). Germline trimming cut 5 bases from V and 13 bases from J; bases unmatched to any gene: 6. The CDR3 covers 12 residues. This CDR3 is CASSHYGTGEYF. The CDR3 coding sequence is TGTGCCAGCAGTCACTACGGGACAGGGGAGTATTTT.

In this sample, this clonotype turned up a few times. The chain uses TRBV7-2 and TRBJ1-5; D is possibly TRBD1 (5 bases). V was trimmed by 2 bases and J by 0 bases, leaving 14 bases between them. This CDR3 spans 17 amino acids. From germline, CDR1 is SGHTA and CDR2 FQGNSA. DNA of the CDR3: TGTGCCAGCAGCTTAAGTACGGGCGGACATAGCAATCAGCCCCAGCATTTT. Translated: CASSLSTGGHSNQPQHF.

The V and J genes are TRBV5-6 and TRBJ1-1, with D perhaps matching TRBD1 (5 bases). Germline assignment: CDR1 SGHDT and CDR2 YYEEEE. The ends were cut back, 4 bases at V and 6 bases at J, with 22 bases in the middle. The CDR3 has 16 amino acids. CDR3: CASSPAAGTVSAEAFF. The CDR3 DNA reads as TGTGCCAGCAGCCCTGCAGCAGGGACGGTTTCTGCTGAAGCTTTCTTT.

This clonotype has ten or more counts. The gene calls are TRBV5-1 and TRBJ2-7; 8 bases line up with TRBD1. Unmatched junction bases numbered 12, after V lost 4 bases and J lost 6 bases. Germline-derived CDR1 and CDR2 are SGHRS and YFSETQ. The CDR3 consists of 15 residues. This chain's CDR3 is CASSAGTGATGEQYF. DNA for the CDR3: TGCGCCAGCAGCGCAGGGACAGGAGCAACGGGCGAGCAGTACTTC.

The V and J genes are TRBV20-1 and TRBJ2-7; D perhaps matches TRBD2 (7 bases). V gave up 4 bases and J gave up 0 bases, with 19 bases separating them. The CDR3 is made up of 16 amino acids. In germline, CDR1 is DFQATT, CDR2 SNEGSKA (reference sequence). The CDR3 spells CSATGVGGRSSYEQYF. The CDR3 nucleotides are TGCAGTGCTACAGGGGTGGGAGGGAGGAGCTCCTACGAGCAGTACTTC.

This clonotype has at least ten counts. This rearrangement joins TRBV5-1 to TRBJ2-5, with TRBD1 identical over 8 bases. The germline V gene encodes CDR1 SGHRS and CDR2 YFSETQ. J was trimmed by 4 bases and V by 2 bases; bases with no gene match: 1. The CDR3 is 13 amino acids. The CDR3 coding sequence is TGCGCCAGCAGCTTTGGACAGGGAGAGACCCAGTACTTC. Residues: CASSFGQGETQYF.

This clonotype was counted a few times. V usage is TRBV7-8 and J usage is TRBJ2-5; 14 bases are a match to TRBD2. The germline V gene encodes CDR1 SGHVS and CDR2 FQNEAQ. The CDR3 runs 15 residues. The J segment lost 5 bases and the V segment lost 8 bases, leaving 7 bases of the junction unmatched. The CDR3: CASATSGGARETQYF. CDR3 coding DNA: TGTGCCAGCGCGACTAGCGGGGGGGCCAGGGAGACCCAGTACTTC.

This rearrangement joins TRBV28 to TRBJ2-7; 8 bases are shared with TRBD1. The CDR3 is made up of 14 amino acids. CDR1 MDHEN and CDR2 SYDVKM come from the germline V gene. The V gene end was trimmed by 6 bases and the J gene end by 7 bases; junction bases not matched to a gene: 11. Written as DNA, the CDR3 is TGTGCCAGCAGCCTCGGACAGGGCAGATGGGAGCAGTACGTC. Residues: CASSLGQGRWEQYV.

This clonotype was seen more than once but under ten times. The chain couples TRBV7-7 to TRBJ1-3; maybe TRBD1 (6 bases). V lost 4 bases to trimming and J lost 2 bases, with 9 bases between them. The CDR3 spans 14 residues. From germline, CDR1 is SSHAT and CDR2 FNYEAQ (reference sequence). The CDR3 DNA reads TGTGCCAGCAGCTCCGGGGGCCCTGGAAACACCATATATTTT. Its protein is CASSSGGPGNTIYF.

This sequence joins TRBV28 and TRBJ1-5, with TRBD1 matching 7 bases. The CDR3 runs 14 residues. Trimming at V came to 5 bases and at J to 7 bases, leaving 8 bases not matched to a gene. Per germline, CDR1 MDHEN and CDR2 SYDVKM. The CDR3 protein is CASSSTGERQPQHF. CDR3 in DNA: TGTGCCAGCAGTAGTACAGGGGAAAGACAGCCCCAGCATTTT.

The CDR3 DNA reads TGTGCCAGCAGCGCTCCGGGACTAGCGGCTGGTGAGCAGTTCTTC. Protein sequence: CASSAPGLAAGEQFF. The chain recombines TRBV7-9 with TRBJ2-1; 11 positions match TRBD2. This CDR3 spans 15 amino acids. V dropped 5 bases and J dropped 9; count of bases not matched to a gene: 9. Germline V gene data show CDR1 as SEHNR and CDR2 as FQNEAQ (reference sequence).

This sequence joins TRBV3-1 and TRBJ1-5; TRBD1 might be the D (5 bases). Between the trimmed V and J ends, which lost 4 bases and 3 bases, there was a span of 10 bases. CDR3 length: 14 residues. Germline CDR1 reads LGHDT; CDR2 reads YNNKEL (reference sequence). CDR3 coding DNA: TGTGCCAGCAGCCTGGGACGGTACAATCAGCCCCAGCATTTT. It translates to CASSLGRYNQPQHF.

The chain couples TRBV5-1 to TRBJ2-7; D is uncertain. CDR3 length equals 13 residues. V was clipped by 0 bases and J by 3 bases, with 7 bases between them. Per the germline V gene, CDR1 is SGHRS and CDR2 is YFSETQ. The CDR3 nucleotides read TGCGCCAGCAGCTTGGGCCCTGACTACGAGCAGTACGTC. This encodes CASSLGPDYEQYV.

This clonotype has only a few counts. This chain uses TRBV5-1 with TRBJ1-6; 9 nucleotides match TRBD1. The CDR3 is 16 residues long. V was pared by 3 bases and J by 6 bases, with 7 bases of the junction left unmatched. Germline V gene data show CDR1 as SGHRS and CDR2 as YFSETQ. DNA for the CDR3: TGCGCCAGCAGCTCATCACAGGGGGCCTTTAATTCACCCCTCCACTTT. This encodes CASSSSQGAFNSPLHF. Full variable domain (rest looked up from reference TRBV5-1 and TRBJ1-6): KAGVTQTPRYLIKTRGQQVTLSCSPISGHRSVSWYQQTPGQGLQFLFEYFSETQRNKGNFPGRFSGRQFSNSRSEMNVSTLELGDSALYLCASSSSQGAFNSPLHFGNGTRLTVT.

V and J are TRBV13 and TRBJ2-1, with D perhaps TRBD2 (5 bases). This CDR3 has 18 amino acids. Germline lookup yields CDR1 PRHDT and CDR2 FYEKMQ (reference sequence). V was shortened by 4 bases and J by 9 bases, with 28 bases between the two germline ends. The CDR3 region has the DNA TGTGCCAGCAGCTCAGGTTGGGCTAGCCGAATTATTCGGCGTGAGCAGTTCTTC. Amino acid sequence: CASSSGWASRIIRREQFF.

The rearrangement links TRBV12-3 or TRBV12-4 to TRBJ2-1; 13 bases match TRBD2. The CDR3 runs to 17 residues. V shed 5 bases, J shed 7 bases, and the junction held 11 bases outside the gene matches. Written as DNA, the CDR3 is TGTGCCAGCAGTCCACCGAGAGGACTAGCGGGGGTAAATGAGCAGTTCTTC. Its protein product is CASSPPRGLAGVNEQFF.

There are a few counts of this clonotype. The rearrangement uses TRBV9 and TRBJ1-6; 7 nucleotides line up with TRBD1. Germline trimming cut 3 bases from V and 0 bases from J; bases unmatched to any gene: 6. Germline V gives CDR1 SGDLS, CDR2 YYNGEE. CDR3 length: 17 amino acids. This CDR3 is CASSAPTGSSYNSPLHF. The CDR3 region has the DNA TGTGCCAGCAGCGCCCCGACAGGGAGCTCCTATAATTCACCCCTCCACTTT.

This clonotype was seen more than once but under ten times. The chain couples TRBV2 to TRBJ1-2; weak D call: TRBD1 (5 bases). V dropped 7 bases and J dropped 4 bases, with 13 bases sitting between them. The CDR3 has 13 residues. CDR1 is SNHLY and CDR2 is FYNNEI in the germline V gene. In nucleotides, the CDR3 is TGTGCCAGCATGGGGGACCTTGCCTATGGCTACACCTTC. It encodes CASMGDLAYGYTF. The full variable domain, its missing parts supplied by reference TRBV2 and TRBJ1-2, is EPEVTQTPSHQVTQMGQEVILRCVPISNHLYFYWYRQILGQKVEFLVSFYNNEISEKSEIFDDQFSVERPDGSNFTLKIRSTKLEDSAMYFCASMGDLAYGYTFGSGTRLTVV.

J is TRBJ1-2 and V is TRBV12-3 or TRBV12-4; no clear D gene. V was pared by 5 bases and J by 4 bases, with 17 bases between. The CDR3 extends over 15 amino acids. CDR3 DNA sequence: TGTGCCAGCAGTCTCTGGACCCTAAGAGGCTATGGCTACACCTTC. Its protein is CASSLWTLRGYGYTF.

In this sample, this clonotype turned up many times. The chain is built from TRBV12-3 or TRBV12-4 and TRBJ1-3; the D is unclear. The CDR3 is 15 residues long. Deletions cut 6 bases from V and 0 bases from J, with 12 bases between. This CDR3 reads CASRPEPISGNTIYF. Here the CDR3 DNA reads TGTGCCAGCAGGCCCGAACCGATCTCTGGAAACACCATATATTTT.

This clonotype was detected ten times or more. The V call is TRBV3-1, the J call TRBJ2-3, with D perhaps given as TRBD1 or TRBD2 (5 bases each). The germline V and J ends were trimmed by 5 bases and 4 bases, with 13 bases remaining between them. The CDR3 totals 14 residues. Germline loops: CDR1 LGHDT, CDR2 YNNKEL (reference sequence). The CDR3 DNA sequence: TGTGCCAGCAGCTTTGAGGGGCCTTCAGATACGCAGTATTTT. This translates into CASSFEGPSDTQYF.

This chain joins TRBV19 and TRBJ2-1; 7 nucleotides align to TRBD1. The CDR3 extends over 15 amino acids. The germline CDR1 and CDR2 sequences are LNHDA and SQIVND (reference sequence). J gave up 9 bases and V 3 bases, and 11 bases lay outside the gene matches. The CDR3: CASSMRTGLRSEQFF. DNA of the CDR3: TGTGCCAGTAGTATGAGGACAGGCCTCCGGAGTGAGCAGTTCTTC.

V is TRBV5-1 and J is TRBJ2-3; 7 positions agree with TRBD1. With V trimmed by 4 bases and J by 3 bases, 8 bases remained unmatched. This CDR3 comprises 15 residues. CDR1 and CDR2 from the germline V gene are SGHRS and YFSETQ. The CDR3 loop is CASSRGQELTDTQYF. The CDR3 DNA follows: TGCGCCAGCAGCCGTGGACAGGAATTGACAGATACGCAGTATTTT.

This clonotype was recorded many times. The chain employs TRBV11-2 and TRBJ1-6; weak D call: TRBD1 (6 bases). The germline V gene has CDR1 SGHAT and CDR2 FQNNGV. The CDR3 length is 15 residues. Trimming took 3 bases from V and 7 from J, leaving 13 bases between them. The CDR3 is CASSLDRLENSPLHF. CDR3 coding DNA: TGTGCCAGCAGCTTGGACAGATTAGAGAATTCACCCCTCCACTTT. Full variable domain (missing parts from reference TRBV11-2 and TRBJ1-6): EAGVAQSPRYKIIEKRQSVAFWCNPISGHATLYWYQQILGQGPKLLIQFQNNGVVDDSQLPKDRFSAERLKGVDSTLKIQPAKLEDSAVYLCASSLDRLENSPLHFGNGTRLTVT.

This clonotype was counted many times. The gene calls are TRBV20-1 and TRBJ1-2; D not certain. Trimming removed 3 bases from V and 4 bases from J, with 12 bases in between. This CDR3 comprises 13 residues. Germline-derived CDR1 and CDR2 are DFQATT and SNEGSKA (reference sequence). CDR3 bases: TGCAGTGCTAGTCTTGCAGGATCCTATGGCTACACCTTC. This codes for CSASLAGSYGYTF.